This TCR beta chain originates from a study of blood T cell repertoires in COVID-19. V gave up 4 bases and J gave up 3 bases; unmatched junction bases: 3. This CDR3 region has 15 residues. In germline, CDR1 is SGHAT, CDR2 FQNNGV. In the study's own analysis: Estimates of nucleated cell counts were drawn from the amplification of reference gene primers. The table came from immunoSEQ multiplex PCR; TCRdb's copy has only in-frame clones and leaves some out. That table supplies the V and J calls and clone size; D and trimming were determined from the DNA. The table has hundreds of thousands of clones, approximately 88% seen once.

Input material: peripheral blood. This chain links TRBV11-2 with TRBJ1-3; 10 bases fit TRBD1. This sequence originates from a man aged 40-49 years with acute or convalescent COVID-19. The CDR3 reads CASSYDRGLGNTIYF. The CDR3 coding sequence is TGTGCCAGCAGCTACGACAGGGGGCTTGGAAACACCATATATTTT.